This entry lists 12 T cell receptor beta chains sequenced from one sample in a study of T cells after posttransplantation cyclophosphamide. Clones were sequenced by immunoSEQ multiplex PCR, and TCRdb holds only the in-frame ones, with some missing. The data contain around 2,000 clones, around 81% of them seen just once; the ten biggest clones take up about 12%. Treatment was busulfan-fludarabine conditioning, a marrow graft, and cyclophosphamide on days +3 and +4. Source: CD8+ T cells sorted from blood, taken approximately 330 days after allogeneic stem cell transplant with posttransplant cyclophosphamide. The receptor set was obtained from a male patient in his fifties who received an allogeneic stem cell transplant from a related donor and was CMV-positive. These T cells may partly come from the graft donor.

The chain carries TRBV25-1 and TRBJ2-1; TRBD1 aligns across 8 bases. V shed 2 bases and J 9 bases; nucleotides not matched to a gene: 9. The CDR3 loop spans 15 amino acids. From germline, CDR1 is MGHDK and CDR2 SYGVNS. The CDR3 region is CASSEGQGLIVEQFF. CDR3 DNA sequence: TGTGCCAGCAGTGAAGGACAGGGCCTGATTGTTGAGCAGTTCTTC.

By share of the sample, this clone is large. The chain has TRBV19 and TRBJ2-3; tentative D call: TRBD1 (5 bases). V lost 4 bases and J lost 2, with 13 bases in between. The CDR3 has 15 amino acids. The germline V gene encodes CDR1 LNHDA and CDR2 SQIVND (reference sequence). CDR3 region: CASSSFDSTTDTQYF. As DNA, the CDR3 is TGTGCCAGTAGTAGCTTCGACAGTACCACAGATACGCAGTATTTT.

The V call is TRBV7-6, the J call TRBJ2-3, with 10 bases matching TRBD1. There are 17 residues in the CDR3. Germline trimming cut 2 bases from V and 2 bases from J; bases unmatched to any gene: 7. Germline V gene data show CDR1 as SGHVS and CDR2 as FNYEAQ. The CDR3 region is CASSLNGQGVVTDTQYF. CDR3 DNA sequence: TGTGCCAGCAGCTTAAATGGACAGGGGGTGGTCACAGATACGCAGTATTTT.

The chain employs TRBV11-2 and TRBJ2-7; D may be TRBD1 (6 bases). Germline CDR1 is SGHAT and CDR2 is FQNNGV. V was shortened by 4 bases and J by 1 base, with 8 bases between the two germline ends. The CDR3 has 13 residues. The DNA for the CDR3 is TGTGCCAGCAGCTGGACAGATTCCTACGAGCAGTACTTC. Its translation is CASSWTDSYEQYF. Full variable domain (outside the CDR3, taken from reference TRBV11-2 and TRBJ2-7): EAGVAQSPRYKIIEKRQSVAFWCNPISGHATLYWYQQILGQGPKLLIQFQNNGVVDDSQLPKDRFSAERLKGVDSTLKIQPAKLEDSAVYLCASSWTDSYEQYFGPGTRLTVT.

The chain joins TRBV6-5 to TRBJ1-1, with D maybe TRBD1 (6 bases). V was pared by 0 bases and J by 3 bases, with 11 bases between. This CDR3 is built from 15 residues. In germline, CDR1 is MNHEY, CDR2 SVGAGI. CDR3 protein: CASSYSSGGHTEAFF. The CDR3 DNA reads TGTGCCAGCAGTTACTCGTCGGGGGGGCACACTGAAGCTTTCTTT.

V usage is TRBV6-6 and J usage is TRBJ2-5; 7 bases match TRBD2. This CDR3 spans 14 amino acids. V lost 6 bases, J lost 5 bases, and 9 bases stayed unmatched. CDR1 MNHNY and CDR2 SVGAGI come from the germline V gene (reference sequence). The CDR3 coding sequence is TGTGCCAGCAGCCCGGGACTACTGAAGGAGACCCAGTACTTC. Translating gives CASSPGLLKETQYF.

CDR3 amino acids: CASSLGRSLEQFF. For the CDR3, the DNA is TGTGCCAGCAGCTTGGGCCGTTCTCTAGAGCAGTTCTTC. The V gene is TRBV7-9, the J gene TRBJ2-1; unclear D gene. Germline assignment: CDR1 SEHNR and CDR2 FQNEAQ (reference sequence). Trimming pared 3 bases from V and 10 bases from J, leaving 13 bases between. The CDR3 is 13 amino acids.

This clone came up a few times. The chain joins TRBV5-1 to TRBJ2-1, with 9 bases aligning to TRBD1. There are 17 residues in the CDR3. The V segment lost 1 base and the J segment 8 bases; nucleotides outside the gene matches: 13. Per germline, CDR1 SGHRS and CDR2 YFSETQ. The CDR3 protein is CASSLYPGQGPVDEQFF. In nucleotides, the CDR3 is TGCGCCAGCAGCTTGTACCCGGGACAGGGTCCGGTGGATGAGCAGTTCTTC.

The sample holds a few counts of this clone. The CDR3 spells CASSLGQGGDEQYF. The CDR3 DNA sequence: TGTGCCAGCAGCTTAGGACAGGGTGGCGACGAGCAGTACTTC. The V call is TRBV5-4, the J call TRBJ2-7, with 8 bases that match TRBD1. The trim removed 2 bases at V and 5 bases at J, leaving 6 bases unmatched. This CDR3 has 14 residues. CDR1 and CDR2 from the germline V gene are SGHNT and YYREEE (reference sequence).

The rearrangement uses TRBV11-2 and TRBJ1-1, with TRBD1 as a possible D gene (6 bases). Germline V lookup: CDR1 SGHAT, CDR2 FQNNGV. Trimming left V 2 bases short and J 4 bases short, with 11 bases between. This CDR3 has 14 amino acids. The CDR3 sequence is CASSLFRGSTEAFF. Here the CDR3 DNA reads TGTGCCAGCAGCTTATTCAGGGGCAGCACTGAAGCTTTCTTT.

The chain couples TRBV5-5 to TRBJ1-5; no definite D call. Germline CDR1 is SGHKS and CDR2 is YYEKEE (reference sequence). With 4 bases removed from V and 1 base from J, the gap between germline ends came to 12 bases. This CDR3 has 15 amino acids. The CDR3 DNA reads as TGTGCCAGCAGCGCGGGTCAAGCGAGCAATCAGCCCCAGCATTTT. Residues: CASSAGQASNQPQHF.

The chain couples TRBV7-6 to TRBJ2-1; the D is unclear. The length of the CDR3 is 11 residues. V was trimmed by 3 bases and J by 6 bases, leaving 3 bases between them. Germline-derived CDR1 and CDR2 are SGHVS and FNYEAQ. CDR3 bases: TGTGCCAGCAGCTTCAGCAATGAGCAGTTCTTC. It yields the protein CASSFSNEQFF.